The 10 T cell receptor beta chains below were found in one sample sequenced in a study of T-cell reconstitution after alpha-beta-depleted transplantation in children. Unique molecular identifiers were incorporated when the TCRbeta library was constructed. TCRdb reprocessed the PCR reads with MiXCR, giving one entry per CDR3 protein. The data hold 350,000 to 500,000 distinct CDR3 sequences, with approximately 41% observed a single time. This specimen consisted of PBMCs, obtained before TCRalphabeta/CD19-depleted stem cell transplant. These receptors came from a girl aged 2-10 years with aplastic anemia, due to receive a stem cell transplant.

This clonotype was counted between two and nine times. The J gene is TRBJ2-3, the V gene TRBV6-5; D perhaps matches TRBD2 (6 bases). From germline, CDR1 is MNHEY and CDR2 SVGAGI. The CDR3 is 17 residues long. Trimming left V 0 bases short and J 5 bases short, with 18 bases between. Here the CDR3 DNA reads TGTGCCAGCAGTTACTCGGATCTAGCGCCCGCAGGAGATACGCAGTATTTT. Residues: CASSYSDLAPAGDTQYF.

The chain couples TRBV20-1 to TRBJ1-1; 8 bases match TRBD1. Germline assignment: CDR1 DFQATT and CDR2 SNEGSKA (reference sequence). Trimming cost V 1 base and J 3 bases; bases outside gene matches: 7. CDR3 length equals 15 residues. The CDR3: CSARAPGQGDTEAFF. CDR3 DNA sequence: TGCAGTGCTAGAGCACCCGGACAGGGCGACACTGAAGCTTTCTTT.

The sample holds many counts of this clonotype. This rearrangement joins TRBV20-1 to TRBJ1-4, with D possibly TRBD1 on 6 matching bases. Trimming removed 2 bases at V and 7 bases at J, with 11 bases between. From germline, CDR1 is DFQATT and CDR2 SNEGSKA (reference sequence). The CDR3 runs 13 residues. DNA of the CDR3: TGCAGTGCTAGACAGGGGTTTTTTGAAAAACTGTTTTTT. Amino acid sequence: CSARQGFFEKLFF.

V and J are TRBV20-1 and TRBJ2-3, with 10 bases that match TRBD2. Germline lookup yields CDR1 DFQATT and CDR2 SNEGSKA (reference sequence). V shed 0 bases, J shed 5 bases, and the junction held 11 bases outside the gene matches. The length of the CDR3 is 17 residues. In DNA, the CDR3 is TGCAGTGCTAGAGATCGTCCAAGCGGGAGGGGGGTAGATACGCAGTATTTT. Amino acid sequence: CSARDRPSGRGVDTQYF.

This clonotype has ten or more counts. This chain uses TRBV27 with TRBJ1-1; D might be TRBD1 (6 bases). CDR3 length equals 15 residues. The V gene's germline CDR1 is MNHEY and CDR2 SMNVEV (reference sequence). The V end lost 0 bases, the J end lost 3 bases, and 11 bases lay between the germline ends. CDR3 DNA sequence: TGTGCCAGCAGTTTATCGGGGGGCCGGTACACTGAAGCTTTCTTT. It specifies CASSLSGGRYTEAFF.

Ten or more counts support this clonotype. This rearrangement joins TRBV12-3 or TRBV12-4 to TRBJ2-5, with D hard to call. Trimming stripped 6 bases from V and 1 base from J, with 3 bases between. The CDR3 is 11 amino acids. CDR3 amino acids: CASSRQETQYF. The CDR3 bases are TGTGCCAGCAGCCGCCAAGAGACCCAGTACTTC.

This clonotype was detected a few times. The chain combines TRBV3-1 with TRBJ2-1; 7 bases fit TRBD1. V lost 10 bases to trimming and J lost 7 bases; unmatched junction nucleotides: 10. The CDR3 is 13 amino acids. Germline V gene data show CDR1 as LGHDT and CDR2 as YNNKEL (reference sequence). CDR3 sequence reads: CAKEGAVRNEQFF. The CDR3 coding sequence is TGTGCCAAAGAGGGGGCCGTACGTAATGAGCAGTTCTTC.

The J gene is TRBJ2-1, the V gene TRBV4-1, with unresolved D. V was cut by 0 bases and J by 9 bases, with 6 bases left in between. The CDR3 consists of 12 residues. The germline V gene encodes CDR1 MGHRA and CDR2 YSYEKL. Here the CDR3 DNA reads TGCGCCAGCAGCCAAGATTTGGCTGAGCAGTTCTTC. Translating gives CASSQDLAEQFF.

This clonotype was counted many times. The chain combines TRBV5-1 with TRBJ2-5; possibly TRBD2 for D (6 bases). Trimming removed 4 bases from V and 2 bases from J, with 9 bases in between. Germline V gene data show CDR1 as SGHRS and CDR2 as YFSETQ. This CDR3 region has 13 residues. The CDR3 sequence is CASSRRGQETQYF. CDR3 nucleotide sequence: TGCGCCAGCAGCCGACGGGGGCAAGAGACCCAGTACTTC.

The chain is built from TRBV3-1 and TRBJ2-1; 10 bases align to TRBD2. CDR3 length equals 15 residues. J gave up 6 bases and V 4 bases, and 6 bases lay outside the gene matches. Looked up from germline, CDR1 is LGHDT and CDR2 is YNNKEL (reference sequence). The CDR3 here is CASSRTSGGLNEQFF. The CDR3 DNA follows: TGTGCCAGCAGCCGGACTAGCGGCGGCCTCAATGAGCAGTTCTTC.